This TCR beta chain was sequenced for a study of blood T cells in healthy people across ages. At the level of the study: Roughly one uniquely barcoded beta molecule per two T cells was captured.

The J segment lost 2 bases and the V segment lost 8 bases, leaving 7 bases of the junction unmatched. Germline V gene sequence: CDR1 SGHVS, CDR2 FNYEAQ. The CDR3 has 15 residues. Through a sample-barcoded 5' primer and a J-beta primer mix, a second PCR was run for roughly 6 to 11 cycles. Each CDR3 protein is one row after TCRdb ran MiXCR on the 5' RACE reads. This sample has some 750,000 distinct CDR3 sequences, with over 20% found just once. Researchers collected around 10 milliliters of peripheral blood from every single donor. This chain links TRBV7-6 with TRBJ2-5, with 11 bases matching TRBD2. The clonotype was recovered from a man between 65 and 80 years old in good health. Sequenced input: blood. The chain's CDR3 is CASGSSGRLQETQYF. DNA for the CDR3: TGTGCCAGCGGATCTAGCGGGAGGTTACAAGAGACCCAGTACTTC. The whole variable domain, remainder taken from reference TRBV7-6 and TRBJ2-5, is GAGVSQSPRYKVTKRGQDVALRCDPISGHVSLYWYRQALGQGPEFLTYFNYEAQQDKSGLPNDRFSAERPEGSISTLTIQRTEQRDSAMYRCASGSSGRLQETQYFGPGTRLLVL.